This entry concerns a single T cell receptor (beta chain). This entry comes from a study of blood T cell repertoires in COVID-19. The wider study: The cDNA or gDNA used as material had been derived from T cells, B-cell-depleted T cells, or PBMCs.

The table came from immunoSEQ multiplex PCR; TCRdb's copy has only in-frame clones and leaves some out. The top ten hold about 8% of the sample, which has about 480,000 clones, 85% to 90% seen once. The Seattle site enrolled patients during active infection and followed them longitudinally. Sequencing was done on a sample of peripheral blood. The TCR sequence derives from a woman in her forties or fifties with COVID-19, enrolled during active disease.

The chain's CDR3 is CASSPRTGGRDTQYF. CDR3 in DNA: TGTGCCAGCAGCCCGCGGACAGGGGGGAGGGATACGCAGTATTTT. The chain has TRBV7-2 and TRBJ2-3; TRBD1 aligns across 10 bases. The J segment lost 6 bases and the V segment lost 5 bases, leaving 8 bases of the junction unmatched. CDR1 and CDR2 from the germline V gene are SGHTA and FQGNSA. The CDR3 loop spans 15 amino acids. Filled out from reference TRBV7-2 and TRBJ2-3, the complete variable domain reads GAGVSQSPSNKVTEKGKDVELRCDPISGHTALYWYRQSLGQGLEFLIYFQGNSAPDKSGLPSDRFSAERTGGSVSTLTIQRTQQEDSAVYLCASSPRTGGRDTQYFGPGTRLTVL.